The 21 T cell receptor beta chains below all came from one sample that was sequenced in a study of T cell changes during pregnancy in multiple sclerosis. The repertoire was sequenced with immunoSEQ multiplex PCR; TCRdb's copy has only in-frame clones and lacks some. The table lists around 72,000 clones, around nine tenths of them singletons, with approximately 2% in the top ten. Source: peripheral blood, taken in the second trimester of pregnancy. These TCRs come from a female donor in good health, enrolled as a control in a pregnancy study.

This sequence joins TRBV4-3 and TRBJ2-3; D is possibly TRBD2 (5 bases). Trimming left V 0 bases short and J 5 bases short, with 12 bases between. Germline lookup yields CDR1 LGHNA and CDR2 YSLEER. The CDR3 is 15 amino acids. CDR3 sequence reads: CASSQEWTFLDTQYF. The DNA for the CDR3 is TGCGCCAGCAGCCAAGAATGGACTTTCCTAGATACGCAGTATTTT.

The chain carries TRBV7-2 and TRBJ1-3, with D possibly being TRBD1 (5 bases). This CDR3 has 15 residues. Germline assignment: CDR1 SGHTA and CDR2 FQGNSA. V lost 1 base and J lost 3, with 10 bases in between. The CDR3 region is CASSLGEGSGNTIYF. The CDR3 coding sequence is TGTGCCAGCAGCTTAGGGGAGGGGAGTGGAAACACCATATATTTT.

As DNA, the CDR3 is TGTGCCATCAGTGAGAACTCAGGGTGGGAGCAGTACTTC. This translates into CAISENSGWEQYF. V is TRBV10-3 and J is TRBJ2-7; the D gene is possibly TRBD1 (5 bases). CDR3 length: 13 residues. Trimming pared 2 bases from V and 7 bases from J, leaving 12 bases between. Germline V lookup: CDR1 ENHRY, CDR2 SYGVKD.

This chain links TRBV7-2 with TRBJ1-2; tentatively, D is TRBD1 (6 bases). The ends were cut back, 8 bases at V and 7 bases at J, with 17 bases in the middle. This CDR3 contains 13 residues. Germline V gene sequence: CDR1 SGHTA, CDR2 FQGNSA. In nucleotides, the CDR3 is TGTGCCAGCCAACGAACGGGGGGCGCTGGCTACACCTTC. Its translation is CASQRTGGAGYTF.

The chain uses TRBV7-9 and TRBJ1-1, with D tentatively TRBD1 (6 bases). V was pared by 5 bases and J by 4 bases, with 11 bases between. The germline V gene encodes CDR1 SEHNR and CDR2 FQNEAQ (reference sequence). The CDR3 is 13 amino acids. This CDR3 reads CASSPQGSTEAFF. The CDR3 DNA reads as TGTGCCAGCAGCCCCCAGGGGAGCACTGAAGCTTTCTTT.

This rearrangement joins TRBV27 to TRBJ1-2; 7 bases match TRBD1. Germline loops: CDR1 MNHEY, CDR2 SMNVEV (reference sequence). J was trimmed by 8 bases and V by 5 bases; bases with no gene match: 11. The CDR3 spans 14 residues. DNA for the CDR3: TGTGCCAGCAGTCTGACAACAGGGGTGAGGGGCTACACCTTC. Amino acid sequence: CASSLTTGVRGYTF.

The chain uses TRBV7-2 and TRBJ2-7; D call uncertain. Trimming left V 4 bases short and J 1 base short, with 14 bases between. CDR3 length: 15 amino acids. In germline, CDR1 is SGHTA, CDR2 FQGNSA. The CDR3 loop reads CASSSLPGSSYEQYF. The CDR3, as DNA: TGTGCCAGCAGCTCCCTCCCAGGTAGTTCCTACGAGCAGTACTTC.

This clone came up a few times. J is TRBJ1-1 and V is TRBV11-1; possible D gene TRBD1, 5 bases. This CDR3 spans 15 amino acids. Germline V gene lookup returns CDR1 SGHAT and CDR2 FQDESV (reference sequence). Trimming took off 5 bases at V and 1 base at J, with 14 bases between the two ends. CDR3 sequence: CASSPRRQTNTEAFF. CDR3 DNA: TGTGCCAGCAGCCCTCGGCGACAGACGAACACTGAAGCTTTCTTT.

This chain connects TRBV18 to TRBJ1-2; a weak D match, TRBD1 (6 bases). The ends were cut back, 6 bases at V and 7 bases at J, with 12 bases in the middle. The CDR3 has 12 residues. In germline, CDR1 is KGHSH, CDR2 LQKENI. The CDR3 here is CASSRGGVGYTF. Here the CDR3 DNA reads TGTGCCAGCTCTCGAGGGGGGGTTGGCTACACCTTC.

The V call is TRBV30, the J call TRBJ2-7, with D maybe TRBD1 (6 bases). Germline-derived CDR1 and CDR2 are GTSNPN and SVGIG (reference sequence). This CDR3 comprises 15 residues. V was pared by 3 bases and J by 5 bases, with 20 bases between. This chain's CDR3 is CAWRIKGRGVNEQYF. In DNA form, the CDR3 reads TGTGCCTGGAGAATAAAGGGCAGGGGAGTCAACGAGCAGTACTTC.

The CDR3 region has the DNA TGTGCCAGTAGTATGGGGCTCTTTGACACTGAAGCTTTCTTT. Protein: CASSMGLFDTEAFF. The V gene is TRBV19, the J gene TRBJ1-1, with D perhaps TRBD1 (5 bases). Germline values: CDR1 LNHDA, CDR2 SQIVND (reference sequence). The CDR3 totals 14 residues. Trimming stripped 3 bases from V and 3 bases from J, with 11 bases between.

This sequence joins TRBV6-6 and TRBJ1-5; D not resolved. Germline CDR1 MNHNY, CDR2 SVGAGI (reference sequence). This CDR3 is 13 amino acids long. V gave up 7 bases and J gave up 3 bases, with 10 bases separating them. The CDR3 loop reads CASTIDNNQPQHF. The CDR3 DNA is TGTGCCAGCACTATAGACAACAATCAGCCCCAGCATTTT.

This rearrangement joins TRBV5-1 to TRBJ1-4, with TRBD1 as a possible D gene (5 bases). V was clipped by 0 bases and J by 4 bases, with 16 bases between them. The CDR3 contains 17 residues. Germline CDR1 is SGHRS and CDR2 is YFSETQ. The CDR3 protein is CASSLEGPRQLNEKLFF. CDR3 DNA: TGCGCCAGCAGCTTGGAAGGCCCCAGACAGCTTAATGAAAAACTGTTTTTT.

The rearrangement uses TRBV6-1 and TRBJ1-2, with D possibly being TRBD1 (5 bases). The CDR3 has 14 residues. Germline V gene data show CDR1 as MNHNS and CDR2 as SASEGT. Trimming stripped 2 bases from V and 7 bases from J, with 14 bases between. CDR3 loop: CASSERGREVGYTF. CDR3 DNA sequence: TGTGCCAGCAGTGAAAGGGGCAGGGAGGTTGGCTACACCTTC.

The chain joins TRBV14 to TRBJ2-7; tentatively, D is TRBD2 (6 bases). The CDR3 sequence is 18 residues long. Trimming pared 4 bases from V and 4 bases from J, leaving 26 bases between. Germline assignment: CDR1 SGHDN and CDR2 FVKESK. The CDR3 here is CASSPRDPGDLQLYEQYF. For the CDR3, the DNA is TGTGCCAGCAGCCCCCGGGACCCGGGGGATCTCCAGTTGTACGAGCAGTACTTC.

This chain joins TRBV4-3 and TRBJ1-1; 9 bases fit TRBD1. Germline CDR1 reads LGHNA; CDR2 reads YSLEER. The trim removed 1 base at V and 6 bases at J, leaving 9 bases unmatched. The CDR3 has 16 residues. CDR3 sequence reads: CASSQVLRTGVPEAFF. CDR3 in DNA: TGCGCCAGCAGCCAAGTTCTTCGGACAGGGGTGCCTGAAGCTTTCTTT.

This chain connects TRBV11-2 to TRBJ2-7, with a possible D match to TRBD1 (6 bases). This CDR3 is built from 16 residues. The V end was cut by 3 bases, the J end by 4 bases, with 19 bases between. From germline, CDR1 is SGHAT and CDR2 FQNNGV. The CDR3 coding sequence is TGTGCCAGCAGCTTGTTTTTATCCGGGCAGGGGTACGAGCAGTACTTC. Its protein is CASSLFLSGQGYEQYF.

The rearrangement joins TRBV18 to TRBJ1-3, with 8 bases fitting TRBD1. Germline V CDR1 and CDR2: KGHSH, LQKENI. The length of the CDR3 is 16 residues. With 3 bases clipped from V and 0 bases from J, the junction kept 4 bases outside the gene matches. This CDR3 reads CASSPYGQGSGNTIYF. CDR3 bases: TGTGCCAGCTCACCCTACGGACAGGGCTCTGGAAACACCATATATTTT.

The rearrangement uses TRBV6-5 and TRBJ1-1, with 8 bases aligning to TRBD1. CDR3 length equals 14 residues. Germline CDR1 MNHEY, CDR2 SVGAGI. The ends lost 6 bases at V and 1 base at J; junction bases unmatched: 4. In nucleotides, the CDR3 is TGTGCCAGCAGACTTGGACAGGGGAACACTGAAGCTTTCTTT. This gives the protein CASRLGQGNTEAFF.

The rearrangement links TRBV6-1 to TRBJ1-5; D call uncertain. The V and J ends lost 3 bases and 2 bases respectively, with 11 bases between them. The CDR3 has 15 residues. Germline CDR1 and CDR2: MNHNS and SASEGT. CDR3 residues: CASSENRYGNQPQHF. The DNA of the CDR3 is TGTGCCAGCAGTGAGAATCGCTATGGCAATCAGCCCCAGCATTTT.

V usage is TRBV4-3 and J usage is TRBJ2-3; 7 nucleotides align to TRBD2. With V trimmed by 5 bases and J by 1 base, 3 bases remained unmatched. The CDR3 contains 14 residues. CDR1 LGHNA and CDR2 YSLEER come from the germline V gene. In DNA, the CDR3 is TGCGCCAGCAGCTCACGGGGGGGCACAGATACGCAGTATTTT. This sequence encodes CASSSRGGTDTQYF.